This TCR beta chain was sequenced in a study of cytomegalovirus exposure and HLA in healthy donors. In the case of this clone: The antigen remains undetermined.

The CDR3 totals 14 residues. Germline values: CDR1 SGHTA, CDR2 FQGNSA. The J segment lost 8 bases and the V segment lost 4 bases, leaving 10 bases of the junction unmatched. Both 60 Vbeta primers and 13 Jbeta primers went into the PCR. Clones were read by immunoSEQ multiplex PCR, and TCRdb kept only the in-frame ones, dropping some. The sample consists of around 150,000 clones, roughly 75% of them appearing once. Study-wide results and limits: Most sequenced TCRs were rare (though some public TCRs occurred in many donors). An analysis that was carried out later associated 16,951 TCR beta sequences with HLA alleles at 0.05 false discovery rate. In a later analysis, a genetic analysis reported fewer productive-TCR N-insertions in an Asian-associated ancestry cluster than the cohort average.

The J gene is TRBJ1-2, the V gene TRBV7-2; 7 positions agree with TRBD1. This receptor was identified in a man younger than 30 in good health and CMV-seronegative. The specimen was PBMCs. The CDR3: CASSYQTGTEGYTF. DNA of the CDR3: TGTGCCAGCAGCTACCAGACAGGGACGGAAGGCTACACCTTC.